This T cell receptor beta chain was identified in a study of T cells in Graves' hyperthyroidism and ophthalmopathy. The TCR beta CDR3 regions underwent amplification using RNA transcripts as the source. Initially, a first-round RT-PCR of the TCR CDR3 employed the HTBI primer set. A single record per CDR3 protein comes from TCRdb applying MiXCR to the multiplex PCR reads. Among about 480,000 distinct CDR3 sequences listed, 13% to 15% were seen once. Using around 10 ml of fresh peripheral blood, PBMCs were prepared. This CDR3 spans 15 amino acids. The germline V gene encodes CDR1 DFQATT and CDR2 SNEGSKA (reference sequence). Losses at the gene ends were 4 bases for V and 0 bases for J; bases not matched to a gene: 8. In regard to this clonotype: Without the conserved terminal phenylalanine or tryptophan, this CDR3 likely stems from a read error.

Material: blood. The genes are TRBV20-1 and TRBJ2-5, with TRBD1 matching over 7 bases. The TCR originated in a woman between 18 and 29 years old with Graves' hyperthyroidism. This CDR3 reads CSATWGTEYQETQYL. The DNA for the CDR3 is TGCAGTGCTACTTGGGGGACAGAGTACCAAGAGACCCAGTACCTC.